These 13 T cell receptor beta chains came from one sample sequenced in a study of T cell repertoires in ileal Crohn's disease. The time point here: inflamed ileum from the surgical specimen. Here immunoSEQ multiplex PCR was the method, and the copy in TCRdb shows in-frame clones only, minus some. The data hold about 1,900 clones, with 86% observed a single time. The sample was ileal tissue. Every receptor here comes from an adult with Crohn's disease.

V gene TRBV9 combines with J gene TRBJ2-5; D is possibly TRBD1 or TRBD2 (5 bases each). CDR1 is SGDLS and CDR2 is YYNGEE in the germline V gene. With 2 bases removed from V and 2 bases from J, the gap between germline ends came to 10 bases. There are 14 residues in the CDR3. CDR3 nucleotide sequence: TGTGCCAGCAGCGTCTCGTGGGGGCAAGAGACCCAGTACTTC. This codes for CASSVSWGQETQYF. The variable domain in full, with the rest retrieved from reference TRBV9 and TRBJ2-5, is DSGVTQTPKHLITATGQRVTLRCSPRSGDLSVYWYQQSLDQGLQFLIQYYNGEERAKGNILERFSAQQFPDLHSELNLSSLELGDSALYFCASSVSWGQETQYFGPGTRLLVL.

This clone was seen a handful of times. The genes are TRBV11-2 and TRBJ2-7; 7 bases agree with TRBD2. CDR3 length: 16 residues. Germline-derived CDR1 and CDR2 are SGHAT and FQNNGV. The J segment lost 0 bases and the V segment lost 5 bases, leaving 10 bases of the junction unmatched. CDR3 sequence: CASSPSSSGSSYEQYF. The CDR3 bases are TGTGCCAGCAGCCCCAGTTCTAGCGGTAGCTCCTACGAGCAGTACTTC.

J is TRBJ1-2 and V is TRBV10-3; weak D call: TRBD1 (6 bases). This CDR3 has 12 residues. Germline V gives CDR1 ENHRY, CDR2 SYGVKD. V was cut by 4 bases and J by 6 bases, with 9 bases left in between. The DNA for the CDR3 is TGTGCCATCAGTGGGACAGAGGATGGCTACACCTTC. Translating it yields CAISGTEDGYTF.

There are a few counts of this clone. The chain uses TRBV28 and TRBJ2-1; 10 nucleotides agree with TRBD2. The ends lost 5 bases at V and 9 bases at J; junction bases unmatched: 7. The germline V gene encodes CDR1 MDHEN and CDR2 SYDVKM. The CDR3 runs 14 residues. CDR3: CASSESSGRCEQFF. The DNA of the CDR3 is TGTGCCAGCAGTGAGAGTAGCGGGAGGTGTGAGCAGTTCTTC. The full variable domain, in which reference TRBV28 and TRBJ2-1 provide the parts outside the CDR3, is DVKVTQSSRYLVKRTGEKVFLECVQDMDHENMFWYRQDPGLGLRLIYFSYDVKMKEKGDIPEGYSVSREKKERFSLILESASTNQTSMYLCASSESSGRCEQFFGPGTRLTVL.

The CDR3 DNA sequence: TGCGCCAGCAGCTTGGGAGTCGGGACTTCTACCTACGAGCAGTACTTC. Its translation is CASSLGVGTSTYEQYF. The chain links TRBV5-1 to TRBJ2-7; the D gene is possibly TRBD2 (6 bases). This CDR3 contains 16 residues. The germline V gene encodes CDR1 SGHRS and CDR2 YFSETQ. Trimming stripped 0 bases from V and 2 bases from J, with 15 bases between.

The chain employs TRBV6-4 and TRBJ2-2; D perhaps matches TRBD1 (5 bases). The CDR3 has 13 amino acids. Deletions cut 3 bases from V and 3 bases from J, with 5 bases between. Germline V CDR1 and CDR2: MRHNA, SNTAGT. The CDR3 nucleotides read TGTGCCAGCAGTGAAGGGGACACCGGGGAGCTGTTTTTT. Its translation: CASSEGDTGELFF.

The V and J genes are TRBV4-3 and TRBJ2-1; 7 bases are a match to TRBD2. Germline V lookup: CDR1 LGHNA, CDR2 YSLEER. The CDR3 consists of 15 residues. V shed 3 bases, J shed 2 bases, and the junction held 4 bases outside the gene matches. The CDR3 coding sequence is TGCGCCAGCAGCCATCTAGCGGTTACCTACAATGAGCAGTTCTTC. This sequence encodes CASSHLAVTYNEQFF.

The genes are TRBV7-3 and TRBJ1-1; D gene unclear. The CDR3 loop spans 14 amino acids. Per the germline V gene, CDR1 is SGHTA and CDR2 is FQGTGA. V dropped 2 bases and J dropped 1 base, with 8 bases sitting between them. CDR3 sequence reads: CASSLSGWNTEAFF. The CDR3 DNA reads TGTGCCAGCAGCTTATCTGGGTGGAACACTGAAGCTTTCTTT.

This clone was seen only once. V gene TRBV9 combines with J gene TRBJ1-2; D is undetermined. Trimming shortened V by 0 bases and J by 0 bases, and 9 bases separated the two germline ends. This CDR3 has 15 residues. The V gene's germline CDR1 is SGDLS and CDR2 YYNGEE. CDR3 sequence (DNA): TGTGCCAGCAGCGTAGTACCGGGCTCTAACTATGGCTACACCTTC. Protein sequence: CASSVVPGSNYGYTF.

The chain joins TRBV11-2 to TRBJ2-7; 11 nucleotides align to TRBD1. The CDR3 is 15 amino acids. J gave up 6 bases and V 4 bases, and 8 bases lay outside the gene matches. Germline lookup yields CDR1 SGHAT and CDR2 FQNNGV. As DNA, the CDR3 is TGTGCCAGCAGCTCTGGACAGGGGGCTGGGTTCGAGCAGTACTTC. It encodes CASSSGQGAGFEQYF. The full variable domain, with the rest looked up from reference TRBV11-2 and TRBJ2-7, is EAGVAQSPRYKIIEKRQSVAFWCNPISGHATLYWYQQILGQGPKLLIQFQNNGVVDDSQLPKDRFSAERLKGVDSTLKIQPAKLEDSAVYLCASSSGQGAGFEQYFGPGTRLTVT.

This chain connects TRBV11-2 to TRBJ2-6, with unresolved D. This CDR3 spans 15 amino acids. Germline CDR1 and CDR2: SGHAT and FQNNGV. Trimming took 4 bases from V and 1 from J, leaving 8 bases between them. The DNA of the CDR3 is TGTGCCAGCAGCTCAGACTGGTCTGGGGCCAACGTCCTGACTTTC. It translates to CASSSDWSGANVLTF.

The chain links TRBV30 to TRBJ2-5; possible D gene TRBD2, 5 bases. The CDR3 consists of 13 residues. The V and J ends lost 8 bases and 5 bases respectively, with 18 bases between them. CDR1 and CDR2 (germline): GTSNPN, SVGIG (reference sequence). The CDR3 DNA is TGTGCCGGAAAAGAACCCGGGGTGGAGACCCAGTACTTC. Encoded protein: CAGKEPGVETQYF.

This clone was seen only once. The V call is TRBV6-4, the J call TRBJ2-3; 7 bases fit TRBD2. The V gene end was trimmed by 3 bases and the J gene end by 1 base; junction bases not matched to a gene: 1. Looked up from germline, CDR1 is MRHNA and CDR2 is SNTAGT. CDR3 size: 14 residues. The CDR3 here is CASSERGGTDTQYF. The CDR3 DNA reads TGTGCCAGCAGTGAACGGGGGGGCACAGATACGCAGTATTTT.